This paragraph reports one T cell receptor beta chain. Its antigen is not known. The CDR3 has 13 amino acids. Germline V CDR1 and CDR2: SNHLY, FYNNEI. Trimming shortened V by 6 bases and J by 3 bases, and 11 bases separated the two germline ends. Sequencing used immunoSEQ multiplex PCR; TCRdb keeps in-frame clones, though not all of them. The data hold 900,000 to 1,200,000 clones, with about four fifths observed a single time. This sample was included in a study of shared clonotypes between healthy human individuals. Study information: Donors had three CD4 naive, three CD4 memory, two CD8 naive and one CD8 memory plate apiece. Study outcomes and limitations: Sharing across four donors was highest in naive CD4 (roughly 5%) and lowest in memory CD8 (around 0.4%).

V is TRBV2 and J is TRBJ1-2, with a weak D call TRBD1 (6 bases). The receptor comes from a man younger than 35 in good health. Some clones in this sample may be carry-over from other donors' samples. The specimen sequenced was memory CD4+ T cells from PBMCs. Subset given: CD45RA-negative fraction. CDR3 loop: CASSGQLDYGYTF. For the CDR3, the DNA is TGTGCCAGCAGCGGACAGCTGGACTATGGCTACACCTTC.